One sample yielded the 16 T cell receptor beta chains listed below, sequenced in a study of cytomegalovirus exposure and HLA in healthy donors. 60 Vbeta and 13 Jbeta primers were used in PCR. Sequencing was performed with immunoSEQ multiplex PCR; in TCRdb, only in-frame clones are kept and a portion is missing. Among about 180,000 clones listed, over 65% were seen once. Sequenced: PBMCs. The receptors shown here come from a woman aged 60-75 years in good health and CMV-seropositive.

This clone appeared once. This chain uses TRBV28 with TRBJ2-7; TRBD1 is a possible D gene (5 bases). The CDR3 extends over 16 amino acids. The V end was cut by 6 bases, the J end by 2 bases, with 20 bases between. Germline V gene sequence: CDR1 MDHEN, CDR2 SYDVKM. CDR3 amino acids: CASRNTDSPTAYEQYF. The CDR3, as DNA: TGTGCCAGCAGAAACACAGACAGTCCAACGGCCTACGAGCAGTACTTC.

CDR3 loop: CAWSKGRGLGTEAFF. CDR3 nucleotides: TGTGCCTGGAGCAAAGGAAGGGGGCTTGGCACTGAAGCTTTCTTT. This chain joins TRBV30 and TRBJ1-1; 7 bases map to TRBD1. The V segment lost 3 bases and the J segment 4 bases; nucleotides outside the gene matches: 11. Germline V gene sequence: CDR1 GTSNPN, CDR2 SVGIG (reference sequence). CDR3 length: 15 residues.

The chain joins TRBV6-6 to TRBJ1-4; 7 positions match TRBD1. Germline values: CDR1 MNHNY, CDR2 SVGAGI (reference sequence). The CDR3 is 16 residues long. J was trimmed by 7 bases and V by 4 bases; bases with no gene match: 12. This CDR3 is CASSCLGQAHCEKLFF. The CDR3, as DNA: TGTGCCAGCAGTTGCTTAGGACAGGCGCACTGTGAAAAACTGTTTTTT.

As DNA, the CDR3 is TGTGCCAGCAGCACAGGGGCGCTTAATTCACCCCTCCACTTT. Translating gives CASSTGALNSPLHF. The chain links TRBV7-3 to TRBJ1-6; 7 positions agree with TRBD1. The germline V gene has CDR1 SGHTA and CDR2 FQGTGA. After removal of 5 bases from V and 6 bases from J, the junction contained 4 bases not matched to a gene. This CDR3 region has 14 residues.

V usage is TRBV5-1 and J usage is TRBJ2-7; 7 bases fit TRBD1. Germline V gene sequence: CDR1 SGHRS, CDR2 YFSETQ. This CDR3 spans 15 amino acids. With V trimmed by 1 base and J by 5 bases, 9 bases remained unmatched. CDR3 sequence reads: CASSLSGQEVHEQYF. The CDR3, as DNA: TGCGCCAGCAGCTTGTCCGGACAGGAAGTCCACGAGCAGTACTTC.

This chain uses TRBV6-5 with TRBJ2-5; D not certain. Matching the DNA end better, TRBJ2-7 makes the J call doubtful. CDR3 length equals 14 residues. Germline assignment: CDR1 MNHEY and CDR2 SVGAGI. The chain's CDR3 is CASSYGSGRYEQYF. CDR3 DNA: TGTGCCAGCAGTTATGGGTCAGGCCGCTACGAGCAGTACTTC.

In DNA form, the CDR3 reads TGCGCCAGCAGCCGGGACAGTAATAGCAATCAGCCCCAGCATTTT. Protein product: CASSRDSNSNQPQHF. V and J are TRBV5-1 and TRBJ1-5, with 7 bases that match TRBD1. V lost 4 bases and J lost 0; bases outside the gene matches: 4. The CDR3 sequence is 15 residues long. The germline CDR1 and CDR2 sequences are SGHRS and YFSETQ.

The chain joins TRBV5-4 to TRBJ1-1; D is unclear. The CDR3 length is 16 residues. V was cut by 0 bases and J by 4 bases, with 16 bases left in between. Looked up from germline, CDR1 is SGHNT and CDR2 is YYREEE (reference sequence). The CDR3 spells CASSLGTIRSGTEAFF. CDR3 in DNA: TGTGCCAGCAGCTTGGGTACAATCAGATCGGGCACTGAAGCTTTCTTT.

V and J are TRBV30 and TRBJ2-3; D unclear. From germline, CDR1 is GTSNPN and CDR2 SVGIG (reference sequence). Trimming took off 3 bases at V and 0 bases at J, with 16 bases between the two ends. The CDR3 contains 16 residues. This chain's CDR3 is CAWSQAPKASTDTQYF. CDR3 in DNA: TGTGCCTGGAGCCAAGCGCCAAAGGCTAGCACAGATACGCAGTATTTT.

This clone was seen only once. J is TRBJ2-5 and V is TRBV6-5, with D uncertain. The CDR3 is 13 residues long. The V gene's germline CDR1 is MNHEY and CDR2 SVGAGI. Trimming cost V 2 bases and J 3 bases, with 7 bases left between them. The CDR3 region has the DNA TGTGCCAGCAGTTACCTCAGCGAAGAGACCCAGTACTTC. Its translation: CASSYLSEETQYF.

CDR3 in DNA: TGCGCCAGCAGAGGACAGTATTACGAGCAGTACTTC. The encoded protein is CASRGQYYEQYF. The rearrangement joins TRBV10-2 to TRBJ2-7, with D possibly matching TRBD1 (6 bases). V shed 6 bases and J shed 4 bases, with 10 bases lying between them. Germline CDR1 and CDR2: WSHSY and SAAADI. This CDR3 is built from 12 residues.

The CDR3 here is CATGQGTEAFF. CDR3 DNA sequence: TGTGCCACCGGACAGGGCACTGAAGCTTTCTTT. The chain recombines TRBV28 with TRBJ1-1; 8 nucleotides agree with TRBD1. J lost 4 bases, V lost 10 bases, and 2 bases had no gene match. Germline lookup yields CDR1 MDHEN and CDR2 SYDVKM. The CDR3 extends over 11 amino acids.

V is TRBV7-8 and J is TRBJ2-3; 8 positions match TRBD2. The CDR3 consists of 14 residues. Germline loops: CDR1 SGHVS, CDR2 FQNEAQ. Unmatched junction bases numbered 5, after V lost 5 bases and J lost 4 bases. In DNA, the CDR3 is TGTGCCAGCAGCGAAAGGACTAGCTCAGATACGCAGTATTTT. Its protein product is CASSERTSSDTQYF.

This clone appeared a few times. The V and J genes are TRBV27 and TRBJ2-1; TRBD2 matches at 8 bases. The V gene end was trimmed by 6 bases and the J gene end by 8 bases; junction bases not matched to a gene: 15. Germline V lookup: CDR1 MNHEY, CDR2 SMNVEV (reference sequence). The CDR3 length is 16 residues. The CDR3 loop reads CASRAREGKSRDEQFF. CDR3 DNA sequence: TGTGCCAGCAGGGCCCGGGAGGGAAAGTCTCGGGATGAGCAGTTCTTC.

This clone has a handful of counts. This chain links TRBV7-9 with TRBJ1-2; the D is unclear. CDR3 length: 14 residues. The germline CDR1 and CDR2 sequences are SEHNR and FQNEAQ (reference sequence). The V end lost 1 base, the J end lost 2 bases, and 8 bases lay between the germline ends. The DNA for the CDR3 is TGTGCCAGCAGCTTAGAATCCCGGAACTATGGCTACACCTTC. Translation gives CASSLESRNYGYTF. The complete variable domain, with remaining parts taken from reference TRBV7-9 and TRBJ1-2, reads DTGVSQNPRHKITKRGQNVTFRCDPISEHNRLYWYRQTLGQGPEFLTYFQNEAQLEKSRLLSDRFSAERPKGSFSTLEIQRTEQGDSAMYLCASSLESRNYGYTFGSGTRLTVV.

The gene calls are TRBV14 and TRBJ1-1, with unresolved D. CDR1 and CDR2 (germline): SGHDN, FVKESK. The CDR3 is 13 amino acids. V shed 1 base and J shed 10 bases, with 13 bases lying between them. The CDR3 reads CASSQGQEVGAFF. CDR3 nucleotides: TGTGCCAGCAGCCAAGGGCAGGAGGTCGGAGCTTTCTTT.